This is a list of T cell receptor beta chains from one sample in a study of blood T cell repertoires in COVID-19. Produced via immunoSEQ multiplex PCR; TCRdb's table is partial and in-frame only. Of under 350,000 clones listed, roughly 88% were seen once; the top ten hold 11%. The material sequenced was peripheral blood. Receptors originate from a woman aged 70 to 79 with acute or convalescent COVID-19. CDR3s include the opening cysteine and the closing phenylalanine or tryptophan.

CASSRSPGQGDEKLFF	TRBV5-4	TRBJ1-4
CASTGTGRLDEAFF	TRBV27	TRBJ1-1
CASSFNLGATNEKLFF	TRBV5-1	TRBJ1-4
CAIGERPGYGYTF	TRBV10-3	TRBJ1-2
CASRGGGSYNEQFF	TRBV5-6	TRBJ2-1
CASGGEYGYTF	TRBV6-6	TRBJ1-2
CASRGTGLRTEAFF	TRBV27	TRBJ1-1
CASSEAGHPTF	TRBV2	TRBJ1-2
CATTSPLADTQYF	TRBV19	TRBJ2-3
CASQGRSTEAFF	TRBV10-3	TRBJ1-1
CSASRQNTEAFF	TRBV20-1	TRBJ1-1
CASSVAGRTDTQYF	TRBV9	TRBJ2-3
CASSSTGHTEAFF	TRBV27	TRBJ1-1
CASRPPGTANTEAFF	TRBV5-6	TRBJ1-1
CASSPTTSSYNSPLHF	TRBV9	TRBJ1-6
CASRATTGPSTEAFF	TRBV5-1	TRBJ1-1
CSVTEGPYTF	TRBV29-1	TRBJ1-2
CASSPDTGMNTEAFF	TRBV5-6	TRBJ1-1
CRARGGTEAFF	TRBV20-1	TRBJ1-1
CASSESGVTIGAFF	TRBV6-1	TRBJ1-1
CASSSGTSVDTQYF	TRBV4-2	TRBJ2-3
CASSLSRWTTAGRAHNEQFF	TRBV27	TRBJ2-1
CASSQDRGWSGTNVLTF	TRBV4-1	TRBJ2-6
CASSWWGGTGELFF	TRBV7-2	TRBJ2-2
CASGPAGPHNQPQHF	TRBV12-5	TRBJ1-5
CASSSQGAYITEAFF	TRBV11-2	TRBJ1-1
CASSQLEEKLFF	TRBV3-1/TRBV3-2	TRBJ1-4
CASSRRTGSIHEQYF	TRBV3-1/TRBV3-2	TRBJ2-7
CASSYRGQGAGEQFF	TRBV5-1	TRBJ2-1
CASSQEREGNTF	TRBV3-1/TRBV3-2	TRBJ1-2
CASSVAGGLGETQYF	TRBV9	TRBJ2-5
CASSWTDDQPQHF	TRBV12-3/TRBV12-4	TRBJ1-5
CSIEASEKLFF	TRBV20-1	TRBJ1-4
CASTREGNQPQHF	TRBV2	TRBJ1-5
CASSIAGLPNYGYTF	TRBV19	TRBJ1-2
CSVRTLGNTIYF	TRBV29-1	TRBJ1-3
CAWSVRGGSTDTQYF	TRBV30	TRBJ2-3
CASKRIYDTEAFF	TRBV2	TRBJ1-1
CASSLTAYNEQFF	TRBV3-1/TRBV3-2	TRBJ2-1
CAWSDFPGTEAFF	TRBV30	TRBJ1-1
CASSLGGTAPDTQYF	TRBV5-1	TRBJ2-3
CASSQTRGPYEQYF	TRBV4-1	TRBJ2-7
CASSPFGDTQYF	TRBV5-8	TRBJ2-3
CASSLDRAGSGSYTF	TRBV7-9	TRBJ1-2
CASSRFAENIQYF	TRBV3-1/TRBV3-2	TRBJ2-4
CASSLGTRSTEAFF	TRBV7-2	TRBJ1-1
CASSRTATIEAFF	TRBV3-1/TRBV3-2	TRBJ1-1
CATLRRRSMNTEAFF	TRBV19	TRBJ1-1
CASRSPGGALFF	TRBV7-9	TRBJ1-4
CAWSVRTGDSGNTIYF	TRBV30	TRBJ1-3
CASSQDRHRGYTF	TRBV6-5	TRBJ1-2
CASSQVTSEQYF	TRBV3-1/TRBV3-2	TRBJ2-7
CASRRGTGNTIYF	TRBV9	TRBJ1-3
CASRDRGYNEQFF	TRBV12-3/TRBV12-4	TRBJ2-1